This T cell receptor (beta chain) is from a study of blood T cell repertoires in COVID-19. Germline loops: CDR1 SGDLS, CDR2 YYNGEE. The CDR3 is 17 amino acids. Trimming pared 4 bases from V and 7 bases from J, leaving 24 bases between. Original methodology: Counts of nucleated cells, estimated from reference gene primer amplification, were obtained. Data came from immunoSEQ multiplex PCR; TCRdb stores just in-frame clones and leaves some out. V and J calls and clone size come straight from that table; D and trimming were deduced from the DNA. The table has under 200,000 clones, roughly 91% seen once. The clonotype was recovered from a man aged 18 to 29 with acute or convalescent COVID-19. Sequencing was carried out using peripheral blood. This chain uses TRBV9 with TRBJ2-1; possible D gene TRBD1, 6 bases. The CDR3 here is CASSSRSGQGKSNEQFF. The CDR3 nucleotides are TGTGCCAGCAGCTCCCGTAGTGGGCAGGGGAAATCTAATGAGCAGTTCTTC.